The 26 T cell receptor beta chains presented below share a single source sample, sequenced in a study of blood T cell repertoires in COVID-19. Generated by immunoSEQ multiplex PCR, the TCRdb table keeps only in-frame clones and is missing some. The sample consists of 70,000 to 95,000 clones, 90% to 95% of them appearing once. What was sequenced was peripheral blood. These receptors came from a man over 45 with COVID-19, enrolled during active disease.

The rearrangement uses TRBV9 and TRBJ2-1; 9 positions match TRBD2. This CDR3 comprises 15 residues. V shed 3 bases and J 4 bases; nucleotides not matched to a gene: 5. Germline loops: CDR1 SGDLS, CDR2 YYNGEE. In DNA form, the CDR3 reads TGTGCCAGCAGCGGCCCTACTAGCGGGTACAATGAGCAGTTCTTC. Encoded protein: CASSGPTSGYNEQFF. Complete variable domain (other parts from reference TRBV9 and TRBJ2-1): DSGVTQTPKHLITATGQRVTLRCSPRSGDLSVYWYQQSLDQGLQFLIQYYNGEERAKGNILERFSAQQFPDLHSELNLSSLELGDSALYFCASSGPTSGYNEQFFGPGTRLTVL.

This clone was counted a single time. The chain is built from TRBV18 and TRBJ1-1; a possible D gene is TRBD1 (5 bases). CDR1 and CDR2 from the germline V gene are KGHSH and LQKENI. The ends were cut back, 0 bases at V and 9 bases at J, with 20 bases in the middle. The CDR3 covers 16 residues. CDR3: CASSPPVQAVWGQAFF. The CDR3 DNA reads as TGTGCCAGCTCACCACCTGTTCAAGCAGTATGGGGCCAAGCTTTCTTT.

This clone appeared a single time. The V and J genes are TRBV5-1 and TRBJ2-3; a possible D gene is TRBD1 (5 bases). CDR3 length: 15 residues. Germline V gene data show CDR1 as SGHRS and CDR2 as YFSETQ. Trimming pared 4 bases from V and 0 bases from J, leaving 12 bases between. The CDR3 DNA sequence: TGCGCCAGCAGCGAAGGGGCATCCAGCACAGATACGCAGTATTTT. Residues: CASSEGASSTDTQYF.

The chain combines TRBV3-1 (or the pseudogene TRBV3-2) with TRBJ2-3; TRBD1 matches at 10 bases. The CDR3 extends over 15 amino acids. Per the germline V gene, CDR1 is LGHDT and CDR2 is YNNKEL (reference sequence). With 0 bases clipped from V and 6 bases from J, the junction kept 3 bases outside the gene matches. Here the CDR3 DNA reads TGTGCCAGCAGCCAAGACGACAGGGGGCATGATACGCAGTATTTT. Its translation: CASSQDDRGHDTQYF.

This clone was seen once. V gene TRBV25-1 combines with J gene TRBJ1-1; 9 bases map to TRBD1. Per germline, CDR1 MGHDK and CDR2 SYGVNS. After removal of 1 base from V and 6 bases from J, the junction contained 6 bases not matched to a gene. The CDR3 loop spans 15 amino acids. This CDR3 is CASSESGTGRAEAFF. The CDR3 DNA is TGTGCCAGCAGTGAATCCGGGACAGGGCGGGCTGAAGCTTTCTTT.

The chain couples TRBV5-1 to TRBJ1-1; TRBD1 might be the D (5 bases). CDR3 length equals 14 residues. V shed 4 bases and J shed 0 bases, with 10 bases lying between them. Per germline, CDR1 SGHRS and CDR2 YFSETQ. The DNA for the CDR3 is TGCGCCAGCAGCCCCAGGGCGTTGAACACTGAAGCTTTCTTT. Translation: CASSPRALNTEAFF.

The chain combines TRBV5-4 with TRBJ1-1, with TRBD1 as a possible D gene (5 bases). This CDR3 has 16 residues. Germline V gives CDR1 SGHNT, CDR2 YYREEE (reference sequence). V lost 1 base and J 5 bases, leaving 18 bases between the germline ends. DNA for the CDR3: TGTGCCAGCAGCTTGAGCTCTGGGGCGCTCGGAACTGAAGCTTTCTTT. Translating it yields CASSLSSGALGTEAFF.

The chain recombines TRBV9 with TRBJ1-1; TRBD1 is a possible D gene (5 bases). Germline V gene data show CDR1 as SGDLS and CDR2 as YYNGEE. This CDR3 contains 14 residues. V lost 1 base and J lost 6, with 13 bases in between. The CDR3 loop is CASSVRAGWSEAFF. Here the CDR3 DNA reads TGTGCCAGCAGCGTACGAGCAGGGTGGTCTGAAGCTTTCTTT. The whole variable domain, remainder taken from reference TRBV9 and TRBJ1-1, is DSGVTQTPKHLITATGQRVTLRCSPRSGDLSVYWYQQSLDQGLQFLIQYYNGEERAKGNILERFSAQQFPDLHSELNLSSLELGDSALYFCASSVRAGWSEAFFGQGTRLTVV.

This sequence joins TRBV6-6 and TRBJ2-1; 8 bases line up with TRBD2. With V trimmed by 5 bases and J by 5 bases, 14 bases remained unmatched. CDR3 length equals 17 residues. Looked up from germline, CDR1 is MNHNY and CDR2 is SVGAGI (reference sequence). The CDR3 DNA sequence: TGTGCCAGCAGTCGTCTAGGAACTAGCGGTTCCCACAATGAGCAGTTCTTC. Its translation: CASSRLGTSGSHNEQFF.

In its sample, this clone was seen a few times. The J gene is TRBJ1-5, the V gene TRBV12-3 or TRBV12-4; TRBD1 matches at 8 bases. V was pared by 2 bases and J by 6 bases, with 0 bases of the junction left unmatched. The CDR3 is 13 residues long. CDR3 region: CASSLQGAQPQHF. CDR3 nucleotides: TGTGCCAGCAGTTTACAGGGGGCTCAGCCCCAGCATTTT.

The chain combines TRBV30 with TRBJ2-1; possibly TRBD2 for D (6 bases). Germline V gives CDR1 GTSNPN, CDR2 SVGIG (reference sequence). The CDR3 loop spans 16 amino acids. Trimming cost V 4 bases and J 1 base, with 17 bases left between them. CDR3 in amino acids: CAWTALGRGSYNEQFF. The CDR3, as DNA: TGTGCCTGGACTGCTCTCGGGCGGGGATCCTACAATGAGCAGTTCTTC.

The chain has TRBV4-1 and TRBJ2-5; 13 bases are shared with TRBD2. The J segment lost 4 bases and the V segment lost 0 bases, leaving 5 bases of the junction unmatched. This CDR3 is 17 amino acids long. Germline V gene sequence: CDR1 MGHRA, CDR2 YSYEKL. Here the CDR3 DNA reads TGCGCCAGCAGCCAAGACCCTTGGACTAGCGGGAGAGAGACCCAGTACTTC. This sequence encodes CASSQDPWTSGRETQYF.

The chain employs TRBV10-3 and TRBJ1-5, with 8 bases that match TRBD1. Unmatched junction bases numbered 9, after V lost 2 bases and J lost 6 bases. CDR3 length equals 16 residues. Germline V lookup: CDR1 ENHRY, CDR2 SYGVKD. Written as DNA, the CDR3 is TGTGCCATCAGTGAGCCTGGACAGGGTGGTGCTCAGCCCCAGCATTTT. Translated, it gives CAISEPGQGGAQPQHF.

In DNA, the CDR3 is TGCGCCAGCAGCCCCCTTAGCGCGGACTCCTACAATGAGCAGTTCTTC. Translating gives CASSPLSADSYNEQFF. The chain combines TRBV5-1 with TRBJ2-1; possibly TRBD2 for D (5 bases). The V and J ends lost 4 bases and 0 bases respectively, with 14 bases between them. This CDR3 has 16 residues. Germline-derived CDR1 and CDR2 are SGHRS and YFSETQ.

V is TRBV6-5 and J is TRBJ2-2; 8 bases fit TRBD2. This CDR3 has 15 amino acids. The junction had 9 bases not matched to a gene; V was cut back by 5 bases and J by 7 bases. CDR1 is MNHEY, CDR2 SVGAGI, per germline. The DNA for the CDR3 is TGTGCCAGCAGTAAGCGACTAGCGAGGGACGGGGAGCTGTTTTTT. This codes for CASSKRLARDGELFF.

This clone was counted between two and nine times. The CDR3 nucleotides read TGTGCCACCAGCAGAGATCCTAACTACAATGAGCAGTTCTTC. Encoded protein: CATSRDPNYNEQFF. The rearrangement uses TRBV15 and TRBJ2-1, with D unclear. V was shortened by 0 bases and J by 3 bases, with 6 bases between the two germline ends. CDR3 length: 14 residues. Germline V CDR1 and CDR2: LNHNV, YYDKDF (reference sequence). The variable domain in full, with the rest retrieved from reference TRBV15 and TRBJ2-1, is DAMVIQNPRYQVTQFGKPVTLSCSQTLNHNVMYWYQQKSSQAPKLLFHYYDKDFNNEADTPDNFQSRRPNTSFCFLDIRSPGLGDTAMYLCATSRDPNYNEQFFGPGTRLTVL.

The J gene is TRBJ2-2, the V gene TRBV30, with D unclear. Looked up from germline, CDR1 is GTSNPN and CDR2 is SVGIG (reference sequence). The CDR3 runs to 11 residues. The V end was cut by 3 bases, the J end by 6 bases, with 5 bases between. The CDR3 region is CAWRRAGELFF. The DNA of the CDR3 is TGTGCCTGGAGGAGAGCCGGGGAGCTGTTTTTT. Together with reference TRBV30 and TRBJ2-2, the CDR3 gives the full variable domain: SQTIHQWPATLVQPVGSPLSLECTVEGTSNPNLYWYRQAAGRGLQLLFYSVGIGQISSEVPQNLSASRPQDRQFILSSKKLLLSDSGFYLCAWRRAGELFFGEGSRLTVL.

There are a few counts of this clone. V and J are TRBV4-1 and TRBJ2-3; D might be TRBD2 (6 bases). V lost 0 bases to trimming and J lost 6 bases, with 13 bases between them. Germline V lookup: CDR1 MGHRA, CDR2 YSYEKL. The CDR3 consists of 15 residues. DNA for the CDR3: TGCGCCAGCAGCCAAGATCGAGGAGGAGGGGATACGCAGTATTTT. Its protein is CASSQDRGGGDTQYF.

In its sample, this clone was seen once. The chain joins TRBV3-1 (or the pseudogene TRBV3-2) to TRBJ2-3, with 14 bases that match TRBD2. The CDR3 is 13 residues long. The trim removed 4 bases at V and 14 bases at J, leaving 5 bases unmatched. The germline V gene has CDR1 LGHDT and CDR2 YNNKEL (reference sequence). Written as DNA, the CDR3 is TGTGCCAGCAGCCCCGGGACTAGCGGGAGCTCGTATTTT. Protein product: CASSPGTSGSSYF.

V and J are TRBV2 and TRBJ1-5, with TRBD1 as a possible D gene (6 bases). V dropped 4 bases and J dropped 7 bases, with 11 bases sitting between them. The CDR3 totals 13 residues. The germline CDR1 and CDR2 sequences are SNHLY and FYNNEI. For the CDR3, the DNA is TGTGCCAGCAGTGTTACAGGGAACCAGCCCCAGCATTTT. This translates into CASSVTGNQPQHF.

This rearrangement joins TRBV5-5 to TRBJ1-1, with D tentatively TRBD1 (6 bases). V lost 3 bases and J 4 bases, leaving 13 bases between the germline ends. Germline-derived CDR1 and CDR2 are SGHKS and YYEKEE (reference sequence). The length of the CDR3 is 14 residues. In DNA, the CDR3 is TGTGCCAGCAGCTCAGGGGCTCGGGGCACTGAAGCTTTCTTT. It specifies CASSSGARGTEAFF.

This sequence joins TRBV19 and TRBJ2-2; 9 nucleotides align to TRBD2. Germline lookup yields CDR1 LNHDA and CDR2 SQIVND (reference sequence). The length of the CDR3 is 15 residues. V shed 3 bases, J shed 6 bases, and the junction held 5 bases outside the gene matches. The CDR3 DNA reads TGTGCCAGTAGTATGGCTAGCGGGAATCCCGGGGAGCTGTTTTTT. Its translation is CASSMASGNPGELFF.

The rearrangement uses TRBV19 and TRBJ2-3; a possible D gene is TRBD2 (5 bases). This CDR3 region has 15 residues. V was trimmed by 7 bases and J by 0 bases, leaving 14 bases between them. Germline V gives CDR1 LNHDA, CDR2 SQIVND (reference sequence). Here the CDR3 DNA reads TGTGCCAGTACCAAACGGGCGGGCAGCACAGATACGCAGTATTTT. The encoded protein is CASTKRAGSTDTQYF.

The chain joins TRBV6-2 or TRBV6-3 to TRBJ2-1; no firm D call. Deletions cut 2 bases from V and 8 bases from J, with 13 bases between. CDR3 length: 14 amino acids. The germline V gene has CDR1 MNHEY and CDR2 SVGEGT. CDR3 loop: CASSYPNGVDEQFF. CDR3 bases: TGTGCCAGCAGTTACCCGAATGGAGTGGATGAGCAGTTCTTC.

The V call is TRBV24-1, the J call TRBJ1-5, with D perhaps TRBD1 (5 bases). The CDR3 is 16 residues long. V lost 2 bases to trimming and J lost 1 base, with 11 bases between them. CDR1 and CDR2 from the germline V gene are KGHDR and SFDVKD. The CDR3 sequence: CATSDSKDTSNQPQHF. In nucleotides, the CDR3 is TGTGCCACCAGTGATTCGAAGGACACGAGCAATCAGCCCCAGCATTTT.

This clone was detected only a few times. Here the CDR3 DNA reads TGCGCCAGCAGCCAAGAAATAGCGGGAGGAGGCAATGAGCAGTTCTTC. The encoded protein is CASSQEIAGGGNEQFF. V gene TRBV4-1 combines with J gene TRBJ2-1; 10 nucleotides match TRBD2. The germline gives CDR1 MGHRA, CDR2 YSYEKL. V lost 0 bases and J lost 6; bases outside the gene matches: 5. This CDR3 spans 16 amino acids.